This T cell receptor (beta chain) was profiled in a study of blood T cell repertoires in COVID-19. At the level of the study: In each case, the material was cDNA or gDNA derived from T cells, B-cell-depleted T cells, or PBMCs.

CDR3 length equals 16 residues. Germline loops: CDR1 SNHLY, CDR2 FYNNEI. V shed 5 bases and J shed 0 bases, with 14 bases lying between them. Here immunoSEQ multiplex PCR was the method, and the copy in TCRdb shows in-frame clones only, minus some. The sample comprises around 230,000 clones, about 86% of which are singletons, and around 3% rests with the top ten. Participant reports of clinical history set cohort assignment. The sequence derives from a woman in her forties with acute COVID-19. The chain has TRBV2 and TRBJ1-3; possibly TRBD1 for D (5 bases). Sequenced sample: PBMCs or T cells enriched from blood (not recorded which). The CDR3 coding sequence is TGTGCCAGCAGTTACTCTACAGGCTACTCTGGAAACACCATATATTTT. Translation: CASSYSTGYSGNTIYF.